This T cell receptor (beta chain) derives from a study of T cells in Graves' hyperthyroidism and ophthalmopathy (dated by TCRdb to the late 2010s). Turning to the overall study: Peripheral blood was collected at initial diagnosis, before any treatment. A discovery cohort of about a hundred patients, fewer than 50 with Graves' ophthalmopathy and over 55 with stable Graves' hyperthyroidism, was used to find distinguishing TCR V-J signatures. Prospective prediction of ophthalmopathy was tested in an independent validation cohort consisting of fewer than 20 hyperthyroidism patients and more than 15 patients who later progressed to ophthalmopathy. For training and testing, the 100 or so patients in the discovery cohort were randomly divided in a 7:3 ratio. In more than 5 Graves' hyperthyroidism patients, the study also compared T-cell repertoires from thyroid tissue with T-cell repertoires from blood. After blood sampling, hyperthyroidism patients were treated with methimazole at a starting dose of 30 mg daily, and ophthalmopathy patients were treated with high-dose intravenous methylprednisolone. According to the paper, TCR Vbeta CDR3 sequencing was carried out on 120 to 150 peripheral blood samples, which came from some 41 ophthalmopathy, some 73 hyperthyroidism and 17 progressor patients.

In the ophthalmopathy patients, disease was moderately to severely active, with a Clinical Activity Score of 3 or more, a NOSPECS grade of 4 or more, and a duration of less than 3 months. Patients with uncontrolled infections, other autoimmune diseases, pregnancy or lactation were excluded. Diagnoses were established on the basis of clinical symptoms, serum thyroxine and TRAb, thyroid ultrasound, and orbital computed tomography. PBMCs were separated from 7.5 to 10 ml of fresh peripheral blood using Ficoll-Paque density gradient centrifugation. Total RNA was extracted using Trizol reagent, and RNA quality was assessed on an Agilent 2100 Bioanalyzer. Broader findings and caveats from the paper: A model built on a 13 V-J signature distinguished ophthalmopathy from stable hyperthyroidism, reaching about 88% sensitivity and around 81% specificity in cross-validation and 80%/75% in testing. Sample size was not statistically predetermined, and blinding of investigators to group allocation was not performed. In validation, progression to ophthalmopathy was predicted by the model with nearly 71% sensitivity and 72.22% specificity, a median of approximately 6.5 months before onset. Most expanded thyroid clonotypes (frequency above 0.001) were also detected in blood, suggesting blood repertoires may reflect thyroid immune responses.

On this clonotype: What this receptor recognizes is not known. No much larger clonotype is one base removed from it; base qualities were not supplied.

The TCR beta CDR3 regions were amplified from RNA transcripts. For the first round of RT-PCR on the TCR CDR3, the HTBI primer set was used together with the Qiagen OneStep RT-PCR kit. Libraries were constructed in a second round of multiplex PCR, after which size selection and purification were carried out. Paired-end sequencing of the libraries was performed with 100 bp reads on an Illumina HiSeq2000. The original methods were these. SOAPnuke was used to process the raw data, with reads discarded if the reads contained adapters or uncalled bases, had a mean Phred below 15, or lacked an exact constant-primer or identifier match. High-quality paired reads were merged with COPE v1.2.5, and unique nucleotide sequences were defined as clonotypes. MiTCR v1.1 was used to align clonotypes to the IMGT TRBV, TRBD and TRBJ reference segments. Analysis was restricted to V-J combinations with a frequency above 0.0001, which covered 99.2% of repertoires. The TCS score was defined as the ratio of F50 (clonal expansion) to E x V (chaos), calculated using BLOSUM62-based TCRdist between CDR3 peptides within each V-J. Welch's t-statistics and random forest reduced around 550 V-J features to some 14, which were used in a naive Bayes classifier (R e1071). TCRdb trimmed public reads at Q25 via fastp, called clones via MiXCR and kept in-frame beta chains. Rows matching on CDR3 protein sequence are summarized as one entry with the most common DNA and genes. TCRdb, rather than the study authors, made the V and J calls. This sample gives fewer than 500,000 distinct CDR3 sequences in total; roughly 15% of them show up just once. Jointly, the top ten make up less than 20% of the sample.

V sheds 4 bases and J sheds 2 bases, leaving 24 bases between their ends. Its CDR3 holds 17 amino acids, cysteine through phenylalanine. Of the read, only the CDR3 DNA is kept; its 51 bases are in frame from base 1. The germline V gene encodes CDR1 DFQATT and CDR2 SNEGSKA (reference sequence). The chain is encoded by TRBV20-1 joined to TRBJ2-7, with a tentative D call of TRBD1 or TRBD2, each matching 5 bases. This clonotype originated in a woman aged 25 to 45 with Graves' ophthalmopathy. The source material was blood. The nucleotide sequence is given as TGCAGTGCTACTATTCGGCATCGGGACCACAGGCCCTACGAGCAGTACTTC. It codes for CSATIRHRDHRPYEQYF.